This T cell receptor beta chain was found in a study of blood T cell repertoires in COVID-19. The CDR3 length is 15 residues. Germline V lookup: CDR1 MNHEY, CDR2 SVGAGI. The V and J ends lost 8 bases and 0 bases respectively, with 14 bases between them. This table comes from immunoSEQ multiplex PCR, and its TCRdb copy is limited to in-frame clones, with some not included. The table lists around 300,000 clones, about 90% of them singletons. Participant-given clinical history determined each cohort assignment. The receptor's source is a woman aged 55-69 years who had recovered from COVID-19. The J gene is TRBJ1-3, the V gene TRBV6-5, with D perhaps TRBD1 (6 bases). Sequenced sample: PBMCs or T cells enriched from blood (not recorded which). This CDR3 reads CASCDRSHSGNTIYF. The CDR3 DNA is TGTGCCAGCTGCGACAGGTCACACTCTGGAAACACCATATATTTT.